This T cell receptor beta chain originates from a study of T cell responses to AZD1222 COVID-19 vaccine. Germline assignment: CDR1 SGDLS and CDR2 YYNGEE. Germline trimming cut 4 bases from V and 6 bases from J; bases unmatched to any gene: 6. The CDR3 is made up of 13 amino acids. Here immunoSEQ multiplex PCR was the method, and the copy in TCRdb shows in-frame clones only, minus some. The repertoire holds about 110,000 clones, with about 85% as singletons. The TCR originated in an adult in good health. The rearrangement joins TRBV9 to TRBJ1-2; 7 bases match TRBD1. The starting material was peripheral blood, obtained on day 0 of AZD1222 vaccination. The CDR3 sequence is CASSLGQGDGYTF. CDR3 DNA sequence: TGTGCCAGCAGCTTAGGCCAGGGGGATGGCTACACCTTC.